The 26 T cell receptor beta chains given below trace back to one sample, sequenced in a study of T cells after posttransplantation cyclophosphamide. Sequencing was performed with immunoSEQ multiplex PCR; in TCRdb, only in-frame clones are kept and a portion is missing. The sample lists some 9,700 clones, roughly 80% occurring once. Busulfan-fludarabine conditioning, marrow transplant, and cyclophosphamide on days +3 and +4 were administered. The sample here was PBMCs, taken about 1,900 days after a stem cell transplant with posttransplant cyclophosphamide. Source of these receptors: a female patient in her forties or fifties who received an allogeneic stem cell transplant from a related donor, was CMV-positive, and had no GVHD. Some T cells may arise from the graft donor.

This sequence joins TRBV25-1 and TRBJ1-1, with TRBD1 matching over 7 bases. Unmatched junction bases numbered 7, after V lost 3 bases and J lost 3 bases. CDR3 length: 15 amino acids. The V gene's germline CDR1 is MGHDK and CDR2 SYGVNS. As DNA, the CDR3 is TGTGCCAGCAGTGACCCAGGGGGGTTGGACACTGAAGCTTTCTTT. Translation: CASSDPGGLDTEAFF.

The chain joins TRBV19 to TRBJ1-2; TRBD1 agrees at 7 bases. CDR3 size: 15 residues. The J segment lost 4 bases and the V segment lost 4 bases, leaving 9 bases of the junction unmatched. Germline lookup yields CDR1 LNHDA and CDR2 SQIVND (reference sequence). Here the CDR3 reads CASSTIGTASYGYTF. The DNA for the CDR3 is TGTGCCAGTAGTACCATCGGGACAGCCTCCTATGGCTACACCTTC.

J is TRBJ1-2 and V is TRBV7-9; D is undetermined. Between the trimmed V and J ends, which lost 2 bases and 3 bases, there was a span of 10 bases. The CDR3 runs to 14 residues. From germline, CDR1 is SEHNR and CDR2 FQNEAQ (reference sequence). The CDR3 bases are TGTGCCAGCAGCTTAAACAGCCCGGACTATGGCTACACCTTC. Translation gives CASSLNSPDYGYTF.

The J gene is TRBJ1-2, the V gene TRBV6-5, with no clear D. The germline CDR1 and CDR2 sequences are MNHEY and SVGAGI. The CDR3 runs 15 residues. V was shortened by 1 base and J by 4 bases, with 13 bases between the two germline ends. CDR3 DNA: TGTGCCAGCAGTTACTTAAGCAGGATATCCTATGGCTACACCTTC. Its translation: CASSYLSRISYGYTF.

This clone was counted once. V and J are TRBV7-9 and TRBJ1-5, with D hard to call. The V gene lost 6 bases and the J gene lost 2 bases, with 8 bases spanning the gap. CDR1 is SEHNR and CDR2 is FQNEAQ in the germline V gene (reference sequence). This CDR3 is built from 13 residues. The CDR3 sequence: CASSSQGNQPQHF. DNA of the CDR3: TGTGCCAGCAGTTCCCAGGGCAATCAGCCCCAGCATTTT.

In DNA, the CDR3 is TGTGCCAGCAGAAATGGGGCAGCAGGAAACACCATATATTTT. This gives the protein CASRNGAAGNTIYF. This sequence joins TRBV6-5 and TRBJ1-3; D might be TRBD1 (5 bases). The CDR3 sequence is 14 residues long. Germline V gene sequence: CDR1 MNHEY, CDR2 SVGAGI. The ends were cut back, 6 bases at V and 4 bases at J, with 13 bases in the middle.

V is TRBV6-1 and J is TRBJ1-4, with 7 bases identical to TRBD1. The CDR3 is 15 amino acids. Germline trimming cut 5 bases from V and 4 bases from J; bases unmatched to any gene: 7. Germline loops: CDR1 MNHNS, CDR2 SASEGT. The CDR3 nucleotides are TGTGCCAGCAGTTCAGGGGGAACTTTTAATGAAAAACTGTTTTTT. It specifies CASSSGGTFNEKLFF.

The V call is TRBV7-2, the J call TRBJ2-1, with a possible D match to TRBD2 (5 bases). V shed 6 bases and J shed 9 bases, with 24 bases lying between them. Germline V CDR1 and CDR2: SGHTA, FQGNSA. The CDR3 runs to 16 residues. CDR3 coding DNA: TGTGCCAGCAGTTTCACGTCCACCCTCCGAGGGAGTGAGCAGTTCTTC. It specifies CASSFTSTLRGSEQFF.

V and J are TRBV19 and TRBJ1-1; D not resolved. V lost 6 bases and J lost 0, with 8 bases in between. Germline CDR1 LNHDA, CDR2 SQIVND (reference sequence). The CDR3 has 13 amino acids. Here the CDR3 reads CASRGAVNTEAFF. CDR3 in DNA: TGTGCCAGTAGGGGAGCGGTGAACACTGAAGCTTTCTTT.

The rearrangement links TRBV19 to TRBJ1-6, with TRBD1 matching 7 bases. The CDR3 consists of 13 residues. Germline CDR1 reads LNHDA; CDR2 reads SQIVND (reference sequence). J was trimmed by 10 bases and V by 5 bases; bases with no gene match: 5. The CDR3 nucleotides are TGTGCCAGTAGTCGGCAGGGGGAATCACCCCTCCACTTT. Translation gives CASSRQGESPLHF.

V gene TRBV19 combines with J gene TRBJ1-5; 12 bases match TRBD1. The CDR3 runs to 17 residues. Germline CDR1 is LNHDA and CDR2 is SQIVND (reference sequence). J gave up 0 bases and V 5 bases, and 5 bases lay outside the gene matches. The CDR3 DNA follows: TGTGCCAGTAGTCCGGGACAGGGGGCGTATAGCAATCAGCCCCAGCATTTT. This encodes CASSPGQGAYSNQPQHF.

The CDR3 is CASSREQGSYEKLFF. The CDR3 bases are TGCGCCAGCAGCCGAGAACAGGGGTCTTATGAAAAACTGTTTTTT. The rearrangement links TRBV4-1 to TRBJ1-4; TRBD1 matches 7 bases. The V gene end was trimmed by 4 bases and the J gene end by 6 bases; junction bases not matched to a gene: 8. This CDR3 has 15 residues. Germline V gene data show CDR1 as MGHRA and CDR2 as YSYEKL.

The J gene is TRBJ2-1, the V gene TRBV5-1; the D gene is possibly TRBD1 (6 bases). This CDR3 comprises 14 residues. V lost 0 bases to trimming and J lost 4 bases, with 8 bases between them. Germline CDR1 is SGHRS and CDR2 is YFSETQ. The CDR3 sequence is CASSLDRAYNEQFF. In DNA, the CDR3 is TGCGCCAGCAGCTTGGACAGGGCGTACAATGAGCAGTTCTTC.

V and J are TRBV7-9 and TRBJ2-2; 7 bases fit TRBD2. The germline gives CDR1 SEHNR, CDR2 FQNEAQ (reference sequence). The CDR3 is made up of 18 amino acids. Unmatched junction bases numbered 17, after V lost 5 bases and J lost 5 bases. The CDR3, as DNA: TGTGCCAGCAGCCCCGACGCTCGGTCTAGCGGAGATACCGGGGAGCTGTTTTTT. Amino acids: CASSPDARSSGDTGELFF.

The genes are TRBV15 and TRBJ2-2; D not resolved. Trimming removed 0 bases from V and 7 bases from J, with 3 bases in between. The CDR3 covers 12 residues. Germline CDR1 is LNHNV and CDR2 is YYDKDF (reference sequence). In nucleotides, the CDR3 is TGTGCCACCAGCAGAGACCACGGGGAGCTGTTTTTT. Amino acid sequence: CATSRDHGELFF.

This chain connects TRBV19 to TRBJ2-3; D may be TRBD2 (5 bases). This CDR3 has 15 amino acids. Per germline, CDR1 LNHDA and CDR2 SQIVND (reference sequence). Trimming took off 2 bases at V and 0 bases at J, with 9 bases between the two ends. This chain's CDR3 is CASSISGSSTDTQYF. For the CDR3, the DNA is TGTGCCAGTAGTATAAGCGGCTCTAGCACAGATACGCAGTATTTT.

The CDR3 sequence is CASSISSQPQHF. Written as DNA, the CDR3 is TGTGCCAGTAGTATATCCAGTCAGCCCCAGCATTTT. The V gene is TRBV19, the J gene TRBJ1-5; D gene unclear. V dropped 2 bases and J dropped 6 bases, with 5 bases sitting between them. Germline CDR1 is LNHDA and CDR2 is SQIVND (reference sequence). This CDR3 is built from 12 residues. The variable domain in full, completed from reference TRBV19 and TRBJ1-5, reads DGGITQSPKYLFRKEGQNVTLSCEQNLNHDAMYWYRQDPGQGLRLIYYSQIVNDFQKGDIAEGYSVSREKKESFPLTVTSAQKNPTAFYLCASSISSQPQHFGDGTRLSIL.

The chain is built from TRBV28 and TRBJ2-3; D might be TRBD1 (5 bases). The CDR3 has 17 amino acids. Germline values: CDR1 MDHEN, CDR2 SYDVKM. The V and J ends lost 2 bases and 2 bases respectively, with 17 bases between them. CDR3 sequence: CASSLTASNGATDTQYF. The CDR3 DNA reads TGTGCCAGCAGTTTAACTGCCTCAAATGGGGCCACAGATACGCAGTATTTT.

This chain connects TRBV19 to TRBJ1-5, with 7 bases lining up with TRBD1. There are 14 residues in the CDR3. Germline V gene sequence: CDR1 LNHDA, CDR2 SQIVND (reference sequence). The ends lost 8 bases at V and 9 bases at J; junction bases unmatched: 13. CDR3 coding DNA: TGTGCCAGTGGGGGACAGTCCCAGCGAAGGCCCCAGCATTTT. Its protein product is CASGGQSQRRPQHF.

This clone was counted only a few times. V is TRBV4-2 and J is TRBJ1-6; possible D gene TRBD1, 5 bases. Trimming left V 0 bases short and J 9 bases short, with 12 bases between. Germline V gene lookup returns CDR1 LGHNA and CDR2 YNFKEQ. CDR3 length: 15 residues. The CDR3 DNA follows: TGTGCCAGCAGCCAAGAAGGCAGGGAGGGTTCACCCCTCCACTTT. This gives the protein CASSQEGREGSPLHF.

The chain joins TRBV10-1 to TRBJ2-1; TRBD2 matches 13 bases. In germline, CDR1 is WNHNN, CDR2 SYGVQD (reference sequence). This CDR3 region has 19 residues. The V and J ends lost 7 bases and 0 bases, in that order; junction bases with no gene match: 12. Here the CDR3 reads CASIEPRTSGGLSYNEQFF. The CDR3 DNA is TGCGCCAGCATCGAACCTAGGACTAGCGGGGGCCTCTCCTACAATGAGCAGTTCTTC.

The chain recombines TRBV5-4 with TRBJ2-7; possibly TRBD2 for D (7 bases). This CDR3 has 15 amino acids. CDR1 and CDR2 from the germline V gene are SGHNT and YYREEE (reference sequence). V lost 3 bases, J lost 3 bases, and 16 bases lay in between. The chain's CDR3 is CASSSVRGAFYEQYF. CDR3 nucleotide sequence: TGTGCCAGCAGCTCTGTCCGGGGGGCCTTCTACGAGCAGTACTTC. The complete variable domain, with remaining parts taken from reference TRBV5-4 and TRBJ2-7, reads ETGVTQSPTHLIKTRGQQVTLRCSSQSGHNTVSWYQQALGQGPQFIFQYYREEENGRGNFPPRFSGLQFPNYSSELNVNALELDDSALYLCASSSVRGAFYEQYFGPGTRLTVT.

This chain links TRBV2 with TRBJ2-3; 7 positions agree with TRBD1. CDR1 is SNHLY, CDR2 FYNNEI, per germline. The CDR3 consists of 12 residues. V lost 5 bases, J lost 7 bases, and 3 bases stayed unmatched. In DNA, the CDR3 is TGTGCCAGCAGTTGGGACAGTTATACGCAGTATTTT. Its translation: CASSWDSYTQYF.

The rearrangement uses TRBV5-4 and TRBJ2-1, with D tentatively TRBD2 (6 bases). The V end lost 7 bases, the J end lost 5 bases, and 13 bases lay between the germline ends. CDR3 length: 13 amino acids. Germline CDR1 reads SGHNT; CDR2 reads YYREEE (reference sequence). The CDR3 bases are TGTGCCAGCTCTCGCGGGGCCGACAATGAGCAGTTCTTC. This translates into CASSRGADNEQFF.

J is TRBJ2-3 and V is TRBV29-1, with TRBD1 identical over 8 bases. The J segment lost 2 bases and the V segment lost 4 bases, leaving 5 bases of the junction unmatched. The CDR3 is 14 residues long. Germline V gene sequence: CDR1 SQVTM, CDR2 ANQGSEA. The CDR3 region is CSVAWTGPTDTQYF. CDR3 sequence (DNA): TGCAGCGTTGCCTGGACAGGGCCCACAGATACGCAGTATTTT.

This clone was found once. V gene TRBV27 combines with J gene TRBJ1-2; 7 positions match TRBD1. Germline-derived CDR1 and CDR2 are MNHEY and SMNVEV (reference sequence). With 5 bases clipped from V and 4 bases from J, the junction kept 4 bases outside the gene matches. This CDR3 is 13 amino acids long. The CDR3 loop reads CASSPQGGYGYTF. The CDR3 coding sequence is TGTGCCAGCAGTCCGCAGGGGGGCTATGGCTACACCTTC.